Below, 26 T cell receptor beta chains from the same sample are listed, as sequenced in a study of blood T cell repertoires in COVID-19. The data were produced by immunoSEQ multiplex PCR, yet TCRdb's version contains in-frame clones alone and is incomplete. Of 65,000 to 70,000 clones in the sample, around 85% were seen once. Sequenced material: peripheral blood. These receptors came from a woman of 80 years or more with acute or convalescent COVID-19.

The rearrangement links TRBV10-3 to TRBJ1-4, with no clear D. Germline CDR1 and CDR2: ENHRY and SYGVKD. V gave up 3 bases and J gave up 4 bases, with 9 bases separating them. The CDR3 has 14 amino acids. CDR3 sequence (DNA): TGTGCCATCAGTGAACGGGAGTATAATGAAAAACTGTTTTTT. It codes for CAISEREYNEKLFF.

V and J are TRBV28 and TRBJ1-2, with 9 bases lining up with TRBD1. This CDR3 is built from 14 residues. Germline V gives CDR1 MDHEN, CDR2 SYDVKM. V shed 7 bases, J shed 0 bases, and the junction held 3 bases outside the gene matches. The CDR3 DNA is TGTGCCAGCAATAGACAGGGGGCTAACTATGGCTACACCTTC. This gives the protein CASNRQGANYGYTF.

This chain joins TRBV7-2 and TRBJ1-1; D is unresolved. Trimming cost V 3 bases and J 1 base, with 6 bases left between them. From germline, CDR1 is SGHTA and CDR2 FQGNSA. The length of the CDR3 is 13 residues. The CDR3 nucleotides are TGTGCCAGCAGCTTTGGGAGGAACACTGAAGCTTTCTTT. This codes for CASSFGRNTEAFF.

V and J are TRBV24-1 and TRBJ1-2; 9 positions agree with TRBD1. V shed 4 bases, J shed 4 bases, and the junction held 6 bases outside the gene matches. The CDR3 spans 15 residues. Germline lookup yields CDR1 KGHDR and CDR2 SFDVKD. The CDR3 here is CATSDDRGEVYGYTF. CDR3 nucleotide sequence: TGTGCCACCAGTGACGACAGGGGGGAGGTCTATGGCTACACCTTC.

This chain links TRBV5-1 with TRBJ1-1; D unclear. There are 14 residues in the CDR3. Germline-derived CDR1 and CDR2 are SGHRS and YFSETQ. V lost 3 bases and J 4 bases, leaving 13 bases between the germline ends. This chain's CDR3 is CASSYRGEGTEAFF. The CDR3 DNA follows: TGCGCCAGCAGCTACCGGGGTGAGGGCACTGAAGCTTTCTTT.

The chain combines TRBV24-1 with TRBJ2-1; 7 bases align to TRBD2. The CDR3 spans 15 residues. CDR1 KGHDR and CDR2 SFDVKD come from the germline V gene. The V gene end was trimmed by 9 bases and the J gene end by 4 bases; junction bases not matched to a gene: 11. The CDR3 DNA is TGTGCCACCTCTCTGGGGGAGGGAAAATACAATGAGCAGTTCTTC. As protein: CATSLGEGKYNEQFF.

This rearrangement joins TRBV5-1 to TRBJ2-1; 10 bases align to TRBD1. Unmatched junction bases numbered 7, after V lost 3 bases and J lost 4 bases. CDR3 length: 16 residues. CDR1 and CDR2 from the germline V gene are SGHRS and YFSETQ. In DNA, the CDR3 is TGCGCCAGCAGCTGGACCGGGACAGGGGCGTACAATGAGCAGTTCTTC. Translating gives CASSWTGTGAYNEQFF.

This chain uses TRBV5-1 with TRBJ1-4; unclear D gene. The CDR3 loop spans 14 amino acids. V lost 3 bases, J lost 8 bases, and 14 bases lay in between. Germline loops: CDR1 SGHRS, CDR2 YFSETQ. Here the CDR3 DNA reads TGCGCCAGCAGCTCTGGGTCACTAGGGGAAAAACTGTTTTTT. This encodes CASSSGSLGEKLFF.

The chain has TRBV11-2 and TRBJ2-5; no clear D. Looked up from germline, CDR1 is SGHAT and CDR2 is FQNNGV. CDR3 length: 13 amino acids. Deletions cut 5 bases from V and 5 bases from J, with 12 bases between. The CDR3 region is CASSLGLLETQYF. CDR3 coding DNA: TGTGCCAGCAGCCTAGGGCTCCTGGAGACCCAGTACTTC.

This chain joins TRBV6-6 and TRBJ2-3, with 13 bases aligning to TRBD2. Trimming removed 7 bases from V and 3 bases from J; junction bases left unmatched: 10. The CDR3 is 17 residues long. The germline V gene has CDR1 MNHNY and CDR2 SVGAGI (reference sequence). The CDR3 nucleotides read TGTGCCAGCAATCCATCACTAGCGGGGGGGCCAACAGATACGCAGTATTTT. Residues: CASNPSLAGGPTDTQYF.

The chain recombines TRBV9 with TRBJ1-3; 8 nucleotides line up with TRBD1. V shed 4 bases, J shed 0 bases, and the junction held 6 bases outside the gene matches. Germline values: CDR1 SGDLS, CDR2 YYNGEE. CDR3 length equals 16 residues. CDR3: CASSTGTGLSGNTIYF. CDR3 nucleotides: TGTGCCAGCAGCACTGGGACAGGTCTCTCTGGAAACACCATATATTTT.

This chain connects TRBV24-1 to TRBJ1-1, with unresolved D. The CDR3 covers 13 residues. V was shortened by 9 bases and J by 3 bases, with 13 bases between the two germline ends. CDR1 is KGHDR, CDR2 SFDVKD, per germline. The chain's CDR3 is CATRASVYTEAFF. In nucleotides, the CDR3 is TGTGCCACCCGAGCCTCTGTTTACACTGAAGCTTTCTTT.

This clone has a single count. The chain combines TRBV30 with TRBJ1-5; tentatively, D is TRBD1 (5 bases). The CDR3 contains 15 residues. Trimming took off 0 bases at V and 6 bases at J, with 15 bases between the two ends. Germline-derived CDR1 and CDR2 are GTSNPN and SVGIG (reference sequence). In DNA form, the CDR3 reads TGTGCCTGGAGTGTATATTCAGGGCTGGGTCAGCCCCAGCATTTT. This translates into CAWSVYSGLGQPQHF.

This chain links TRBV11-3 with TRBJ2-5, with TRBD1 identical over 8 bases. In germline, CDR1 is SGHNT, CDR2 YENEEA. The V gene end was trimmed by 1 base and the J gene end by 1 base; junction bases not matched to a gene: 2. The CDR3 is made up of 15 amino acids. The CDR3 loop reads CASSLADRAQETQYF. The CDR3 region has the DNA TGTGCCAGCAGCTTAGCGGACAGGGCCCAAGAGACCCAGTACTTC.

This chain connects TRBV5-1 to TRBJ1-6; D gene uncertain. The CDR3 runs to 15 residues. Trimming cost V 0 bases and J 9 bases, with 13 bases left between them. Germline-derived CDR1 and CDR2 are SGHRS and YFSETQ. CDR3 protein: CASSLAAGQASPLHF. The CDR3 DNA is TGCGCCAGCAGCTTGGCGGCAGGCCAAGCTTCACCCCTCCACTTT.

The chain is built from TRBV5-1 and TRBJ1-4; D gene uncertain. The length of the CDR3 is 17 residues. The germline V gene encodes CDR1 SGHRS and CDR2 YFSETQ. V was clipped by 1 base and J by 0 bases, with 13 bases between them. In nucleotides, the CDR3 is TGCGCCAGCAGCTTGTATTTGAGTTCCTCAACTAATGAAAAACTGTTTTTT. Translating it yields CASSLYLSSSTNEKLFF.

This rearrangement joins TRBV24-1 to TRBJ1-1; D call uncertain. The germline V gene has CDR1 KGHDR and CDR2 SFDVKD. The V end lost 7 bases, the J end lost 7 bases, and 9 bases lay between the germline ends. The CDR3 runs 11 residues. CDR3 sequence (DNA): TGTGCCACCAGAAGAGGAGATGAAGCTTTCTTT. Protein product: CATRRGDEAFF.

The chain combines TRBV4-1 with TRBJ1-3; the match to TRBD1 covers 10 bases. There are 15 residues in the CDR3. CDR1 MGHRA and CDR2 YSYEKL come from the germline V gene. Unmatched junction bases numbered 5, after V lost 6 bases and J lost 3 bases. CDR3 nucleotides: TGCGCCAGCAGGGACAGGGGGTCGAGTGGAAACACCATATATTTT. Its translation: CASRDRGSSGNTIYF.

The chain joins TRBV28 to TRBJ2-1; TRBD2 matches 11 bases. The germline V gene encodes CDR1 MDHEN and CDR2 SYDVKM. The trim removed 5 bases at V and 3 bases at J, leaving 6 bases unmatched. The CDR3 is made up of 16 amino acids. The CDR3 reads CASSPSGTSGYNEQFF. CDR3 bases: TGTGCCAGCAGTCCCTCCGGGACTAGCGGCTACAATGAGCAGTTCTTC. Combining the CDR3 with reference TRBV28 and TRBJ2-1 gives the whole variable domain DVKVTQSSRYLVKRTGEKVFLECVQDMDHENMFWYRQDPGLGLRLIYFSYDVKMKEKGDIPEGYSVSREKKERFSLILESASTNQTSMYLCASSPSGTSGYNEQFFGPGTRLTVL.

The chain combines TRBV5-4 with TRBJ1-1; D perhaps matches TRBD1 (6 bases). The germline V gene has CDR1 SGHNT and CDR2 YYREEE (reference sequence). V shed 4 bases and J shed 1 base, with 20 bases lying between them. The CDR3 extends over 17 amino acids. CDR3 sequence: CASSPTGTPVGNTEAFF. DNA for the CDR3: TGTGCCAGCAGCCCCACCGGGACACCTGTCGGGAACACTGAAGCTTTCTTT.

The chain recombines TRBV7-8 with TRBJ2-7; 11 bases are a match to TRBD2. Germline loops: CDR1 SGHVS, CDR2 FQNEAQ. CDR3 size: 16 residues. With V trimmed by 1 base and J by 5 bases, 7 bases remained unmatched. DNA of the CDR3: TGTGCCAGCAGCTTAGTGGCACTAGCGGGAGTCCACGAGCAGTACTTC. Translation: CASSLVALAGVHEQYF. Based on the CDR3 plus reference TRBV7-8 and TRBJ2-7, the full variable domain is GAGVSQSPRYKVAKRGQDVALRCDPISGHVSLFWYQQALGQGPEFLTYFQNEAQLDKSGLPSDRFFAERPEGSVSTLKIQRTQQEDSAVYLCASSLVALAGVHEQYFGPGTRLTVT.

The chain carries TRBV5-1 and TRBJ2-7; TRBD2 agrees at 8 bases. The J segment lost 0 bases and the V segment lost 6 bases, leaving 8 bases of the junction unmatched. This CDR3 has 15 amino acids. Germline V gene lookup returns CDR1 SGHRS and CDR2 YFSETQ. CDR3 residues: CASTIGGAFSYEQYF. CDR3 in DNA: TGCGCCAGCACGATCGGGGGGGCATTCTCCTACGAGCAGTACTTC.

This chain connects TRBV6-2 or TRBV6-3 to TRBJ2-3; D not resolved. The CDR3 spans 14 residues. Trimming took off 2 bases at V and 2 bases at J, with 8 bases between the two ends. CDR1 is MNHEY and CDR2 is SVGEGT in the germline V gene. CDR3 bases: TGTGCCAGCAGTTACGGGCGAGACACAGATACGCAGTATTTT. Encoded protein: CASSYGRDTDTQYF.

This clone was counted between two and nine times. The CDR3: CASSQIRTGGAEKLFF. CDR3 DNA: TGCGCCAGCAGCCAGATCAGGACAGGGGGCGCGGAAAAACTGTTTTTT. This rearrangement joins TRBV5-1 to TRBJ1-4, with TRBD1 matching over 11 bases. This CDR3 is built from 16 residues. After removal of 4 bases from V and 8 bases from J, the junction contained 10 bases not matched to a gene. The germline V gene has CDR1 SGHRS and CDR2 YFSETQ.

The V gene is TRBV19, the J gene TRBJ1-1; 7 bases match TRBD1. Germline V gene lookup returns CDR1 LNHDA and CDR2 SQIVND (reference sequence). There are 15 residues in the CDR3. V gave up 1 base and J gave up 6 bases; unmatched junction bases: 8. The CDR3: CASSIGFQGVAEAFF. The CDR3 DNA reads TGTGCCAGTAGTATAGGTTTCCAGGGGGTGGCTGAAGCTTTCTTT.

The chain's CDR3 is CASSRERGQPQHF. The CDR3 region has the DNA TGTGCCAGCAGTCGAGAGCGTGGTCAGCCCCAGCATTTT. This chain links TRBV6-5 with TRBJ1-5; the D is unclear. CDR1 MNHEY and CDR2 SVGAGI come from the germline V gene. The CDR3 covers 13 residues. The V end lost 5 bases, the J end lost 6 bases, and 11 bases lay between the germline ends.